This is a list of T cell receptor beta chains from one sample in a study of T cell clonotyping in hematopoietic cell transplantation. Repertoires were generated with immunoSEQ multiplex PCR, while TCRdb's copy carries only in-frame clones and drops some. In the table there are tens of thousands of clones, about 95% of which are singletons. The sample was peripheral blood mononuclear cells. Every receptor here comes from a man between 25 and 39 years old in good health. Some clones in this sample may be carry-over from other donors' samples. Both conserved end residues are part of each CDR3. The D gene is left open where the match is weak. The listing skips clone size in some rows; elsewhere it reads once, few, many or a size class.

j_call,clone_size,d_call,v_call,cdr3_nt,cdr3_aa
TRBJ2-2,-,-,TRBV19,TGTGCCAGTACTAGGACAGTGAACACCGGGGAGCTGTTTTTT,CASTRTVNTGELFF
TRBJ1-1,-,-,TRBV27,TGTGCCAGCAGTTTACGATGGGGGCTAATGAACACTGAAGCTTTCTTT,CASSLRWGLMNTEAFF
TRBJ2-7,-,-,TRBV5-6,TGTGCCAGCAGCTTGGTTGGGGCGCAAAGCTCCTACGAGCAGTACTTC,CASSLVGAQSSYEQYF
TRBJ1-1,once,-,TRBV2,TGTGCCAAGAACCGACTAGAGAACACTGAAGCTTTCTTT,CAKNRLENTEAFF
TRBJ2-1,-,-,TRBV5-1,TGCGCCAGCAGCTTAGGAAAGAGCAGGAGCGTAGGGGATGAGCAGTTCTTC,CASSLGKSRSVGDEQFF
TRBJ2-5,-,TRBD2,TRBV7-6,TGTGCCAGCAGCTTAGGGACTAGCACCGTAGAGACCCAGTACTTC,CASSLGTSTVETQYF
TRBJ2-7,-,-,TRBV4-2,TGTGCCAGCAGCCAAGGACGCTGGGAGGAGCAGTACTTC,CASSQGRWEEQYF
TRBJ2-3,-,-,TRBV30,TGTGCCTGGAGTAAGGGGGATGGGGCAGATACGCAGTATTTT,CAWSKGDGADTQYF
TRBJ2-1,-,TRBD1,TRBV29-1,TGCAGCTCCGACCGACCAGGGGGTAATGGCAATGAGCAGTTCTTC,CSSDRPGGNGNEQFF
TRBJ1-5,-,TRBD1,TRBV19,TGTGCCAGTAGTACTACAGGGGATTACAATCAGCCCCAGCATTTT,CASSTTGDYNQPQHF
TRBJ2-1,-,-,TRBV6-6,TGTGCCAGCAGTTACGAGGCAGGCTCCTACAATGAGCAGTTCTTC,CASSYEAGSYNEQFF
TRBJ1-1,-,TRBD1,TRBV5-1,TGCGCCAGCAGCACGGACAGGAGGAACACTGAAGCTTTCTTT,CASSTDRRNTEAFF
TRBJ2-1,-,TRBD2,TRBV6-5,TGTGCCAGCAGACCCAGGACTAGCGGGGGCAATGGGTTCTTC,CASRPRTSGGNGFF
TRBJ2-7,-,-,TRBV7-2,TGTGCCAGCAGATCCACCTACCAGGGTATCTACGAGCAGTACTTC,CASRSTYQGIYEQYF
TRBJ2-5,once,-,TRBV5-1,TGCGCCAGCAGCCCGGGGACACGAGAGACCCAGTACTTC,CASSPGTRETQYF
TRBJ1-2,-,-,TRBV4-2,TGTGCCAGCAGCCTCCCAACCCCCGGTGGCTACACCTTC,CASSLPTPGGYTF
TRBJ2-3,-,-,TRBV29-1,TGCAGCGGGAGGGACTTAAGCACAGATACGCAGTATTTT,CSGRDLSTDTQYF
TRBJ1-3,-,-,TRBV7-9,TGTGCCAGCAGCTCAGTAATCCGAGGAAACACCATATATTTT,CASSSVIRGNTIYF
TRBJ2-5,-,TRBD1,TRBV5-4,TGTGCCAGCAGCATGGGGACAGGGGGCGGGGAGACCCAGTACTTC,CASSMGTGGGETQYF
TRBJ1-2,-,-,TRBV15,TGTGCCACCAGCAGAGCCCATCGGGGGGATGGCTACACCTTC,CATSRAHRGDGYTF
TRBJ1-1,-,-,TRBV6-5,TGTGCCAGCAGTTACTCGACAGGAGGCGTGGAAGCTTTCTTT,CASSYSTGGVEAFF
TRBJ2-4,-,-,TRBV6-5,TGTGCCAGCAGTTACTCGAGGCGGTGGAACATTCAGTACTTC,CASSYSRRWNIQYF
TRBJ2-7,-,-,TRBV7-9,TGTGCCAGCAGCTTAGGCCTAGGGCAGTACTTC,CASSLGLGQYF
TRBJ1-2,-,-,TRBV19,TGTGCCAGTGCCAACGGGGACGGCCTTTCCTATGGCTACACCTTC,CASANGDGLSYGYTF
TRBJ2-2,-,-,TRBV5-6,TGTGCCAGCAGCGTTGTCCATGGGGAGCTGTTTTTT,CASSVVHGELFF
TRBJ1-3,-,TRBD1,TRBV6-5,TGTGCCAGCAGTTGGCGGACAGGACACACCATATATTTT,CASSWRTGHTIYF
TRBJ2-3,-,TRBD2,TRBV4-1,TGCGCCAGCAGCCAAGATCCGACACTAGCGGGAGGTACGCAGTATTTT,CASSQDPTLAGGTQYF
TRBJ1-4,-,-,TRBV27,TGTGCCAGCAGCCCCCTCGGGGTTACTAATGAAAAACTGTTTTTT,CASSPLGVTNEKLFF
TRBJ2-2,-,TRBD2,TRBV7-2,TGTGCCAGCACCGGACTAGCGGGAGGATACACCGGGGAGCTGTTTTTT,CASTGLAGGYTGELFF
TRBJ1-1,-,-,TRBV19,TGTGCCAGTAGTATGGGGGGAAGGACTGAAGCTTTCTTT,CASSMGGRTEAFF
TRBJ1-1,-,-,TRBV18,TGTGCCAGCTCACCACCGGGGTTGGCAGGAGGGACTGAAGCTTTCTTT,CASSPPGLAGGTEAFF
TRBJ1-2,-,-,TRBV27,TGTGCCAGCAGTGGGTGGAGGGGCCAAAAGGGCTACACCTTC,CASSGWRGQKGYTF
TRBJ2-6,-,-,TRBV5-5,TGTGCCAGCAGCCTCACCTACAGTACTGGGGCCAACGTCCTGACTTTC,CASSLTYSTGANVLTF
TRBJ2-7,-,-,TRBV5-6,TGTGCCAGCAGCGCGTGGGACATTCGCTACGAGCAGTACTTC,CASSAWDIRYEQYF
TRBJ1-4,-,-,TRBV19,TGTGCCAGTAGTTCTCGGGCGGGTGGTAATGAAAAACTGTTTTTT,CASSSRAGGNEKLFF
TRBJ2-7,-,-,TRBV11-1,TGTGCCAGCAGCTTAAGGCGGAGTGACGAGCAGTACTTC,CASSLRRSDEQYF
TRBJ1-5,-,-,TRBV2,TGTGCCAGCAGCGAAGGTGGGACGGTCGTACAGCCCCAGCATTTT,CASSEGGTVVQPQHF
TRBJ2-5,-,TRBD2,TRBV5-1,TGCGCCAGCTATCTTGGGACTAGCGGGAGAGGGCAAGAGACCCAGTACTTC,CASYLGTSGRGQETQYF
TRBJ2-5,-,-,TRBV6-5,TGTGCCAGCAGAAACCGGGCACAAGAGACCCAGTACTTC,CASRNRAQETQYF
TRBJ2-3,-,TRBD2,TRBV14,TGTGCCAGCAGCCTAGTACTAGCGGGAGGGCCCACAGATACGCAGTATTTT,CASSLVLAGGPTDTQYF
TRBJ1-4,-,-,TRBV19,TGTGCCAGTAGTGCCCTATCGGGGCTGGGTGAAAAACTGTTTTTT,CASSALSGLGEKLFF
TRBJ1-5,-,-,TRBV11-2,TGTGCCAGCAGCTTAGGGGTTTATCAGCCCCAGCATTTT,CASSLGVYQPQHF
TRBJ2-1,-,-,TRBV4-3,TGCGCCAGCAGCCTAGACAGAAATGAGCAGTTCTTC,CASSLDRNEQFF
TRBJ1-2,-,-,TRBV5-4,TGTGCCAGCAGCCCACAGGGATTGGACTATGGCTACACCTTC,CASSPQGLDYGYTF
TRBJ1-1,-,-,TRBV30,TGTGCCTGGAGTCGACGGAGATTGAACACTGAAGCTTTCTTT,CAWSRRRLNTEAFF
TRBJ2-7,-,TRBD2,TRBV4-1,TGCGCCAGCAGCCAAGCCCCTACTAGCGGGGGATACTCCTACGAGCAGTACTTC,CASSQAPTSGGYSYEQYF
TRBJ1-4,-,TRBD1,TRBV6-5,TGTGCCAGCAGCCGCCAGGGGGGGAGGCTTGGGAAACTGTTTTTT,CASSRQGGRLGKLFF
TRBJ2-3,-,-,TRBV6-1,TGTGCCAGCAGTGTGTTTTGGGGCGCAGATACGCAGTATTTT,CASSVFWGADTQYF
TRBJ2-7,-,-,TRBV29-1,TGCAGCGTTGTAGGGAGAGGAGTCGAGCAGTACTTC,CSVVGRGVEQYF
TRBJ1-1,-,-,TRBV29-1,TGCAGCGTCGAACCCCGACAGGTCGGGAACACTGAAGCTTTCTTT,CSVEPRQVGNTEAFF
TRBJ1-2,-,-,TRBV6-1,TGTGCCAGCAGTGACAGCGGTGTGGGTGGGTACTATGGCTACACCTTC,CASSDSGVGGYYGYTF